This T cell receptor beta chain derives from a study of cytomegalovirus exposure and HLA in healthy donors. Study-level points and caveats: Earlier analysis yielded a pattern in which most TCR beta V segments were productive about 87% or about 30% of the time. Clonal expansion, a later analysis showed, was greater in HLA-associated TCR beta chains than in equally common others. When analyzed later, the rates of TCR association showed variation by HLA locus, with DRB1 the most and HLA-C the fewest. Later on, an analysis found that several of the most significant clusters appeared to be linked to common viral pathogens, which included parvovirus B19.

With 2 bases removed from V and 0 bases from J, the gap between germline ends came to 11 bases. The CDR3 runs to 16 residues. The germline V gene has CDR1 KGHSH and CDR2 LQKENI. Primers: 60 Vbeta forward and 13 Jbeta reverse. Assay used: immunoSEQ multiplex PCR; TCRdb lists only in-frame clones, some missing. This table has under 110,000 clones, roughly 80% appearing once. About this clone: What it recognizes is unknown.

This chain uses TRBV18 with TRBJ1-3; unclear D gene. The source of this sequence is a man in his forties in good health and CMV-seronegative. The source material was PBMCs. DNA of the CDR3: TGTGCCAGCTCACCAGGGTACAGAGACTCTGGAAACACCATATATTTT. Its protein is CASSPGYRDSGNTIYF.